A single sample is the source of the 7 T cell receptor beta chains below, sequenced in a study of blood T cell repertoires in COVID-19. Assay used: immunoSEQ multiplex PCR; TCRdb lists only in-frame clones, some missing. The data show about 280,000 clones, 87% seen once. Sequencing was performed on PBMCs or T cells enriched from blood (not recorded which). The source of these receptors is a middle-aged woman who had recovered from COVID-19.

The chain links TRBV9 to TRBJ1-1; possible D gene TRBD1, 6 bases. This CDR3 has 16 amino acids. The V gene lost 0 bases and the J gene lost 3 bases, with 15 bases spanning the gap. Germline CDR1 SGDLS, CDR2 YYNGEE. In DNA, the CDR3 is TGTGCCAGCAGCGTAGGAGGGGGGGCAGGTGACACTGAAGCTTTCTTT. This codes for CASSVGGGAGDTEAFF.

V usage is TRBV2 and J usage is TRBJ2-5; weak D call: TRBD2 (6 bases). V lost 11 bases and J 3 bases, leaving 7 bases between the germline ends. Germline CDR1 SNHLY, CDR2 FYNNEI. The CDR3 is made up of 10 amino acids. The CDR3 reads CAGGKETQYF. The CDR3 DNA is TGTGCCGGAGGGAAAGAGACCCAGTACTTC.

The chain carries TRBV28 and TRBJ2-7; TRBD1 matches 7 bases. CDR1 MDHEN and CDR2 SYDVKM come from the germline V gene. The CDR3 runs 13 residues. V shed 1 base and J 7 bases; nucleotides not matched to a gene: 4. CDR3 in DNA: TGTGCCAGCAGTTTATACAGGGGCTGGGAGCAGTACTTC. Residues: CASSLYRGWEQYF.

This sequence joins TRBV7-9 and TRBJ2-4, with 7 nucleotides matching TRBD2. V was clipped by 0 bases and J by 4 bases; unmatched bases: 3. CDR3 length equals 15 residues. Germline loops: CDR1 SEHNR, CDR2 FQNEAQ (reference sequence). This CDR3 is CASSLAQAGKNIQYF. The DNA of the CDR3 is TGTGCCAGCAGCTTAGCCCAAGCGGGGAAAAACATTCAGTACTTC.

The CDR3 here is CASSQTGGPSHYGYTF. The CDR3, as DNA: TGTGCCAGCAGCCAGACAGGGGGCCCATCCCACTATGGCTACACCTTC. The rearrangement uses TRBV7-2 and TRBJ1-2; the match to TRBD1 covers 10 bases. Germline lookup yields CDR1 SGHTA and CDR2 FQGNSA. The CDR3 runs 16 residues. V lost 5 bases, J lost 3 bases, and 9 bases stayed unmatched.

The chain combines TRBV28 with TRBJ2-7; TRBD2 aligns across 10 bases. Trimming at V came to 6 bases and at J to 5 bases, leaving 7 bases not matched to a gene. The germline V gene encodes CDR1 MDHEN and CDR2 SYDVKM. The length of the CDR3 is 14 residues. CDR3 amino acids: CASRASGSAHEQYF. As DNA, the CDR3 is TGTGCCAGCAGGGCTAGCGGGAGTGCCCACGAGCAGTACTTC.

The CDR3 here is CASSQSSRGRETQYF. For the CDR3, the DNA is TGTGCCAGCAGCCAAAGTAGCAGAGGTCGGGAGACCCAGTACTTC. The J gene is TRBJ2-5, the V gene TRBV3-1 (or the pseudogene TRBV3-2); D not resolved. The CDR3 runs 15 residues. Trimming removed 2 bases from V and 5 bases from J, with 15 bases in between. CDR1 is LGHDT, CDR2 YNNKEL, per germline (reference sequence).